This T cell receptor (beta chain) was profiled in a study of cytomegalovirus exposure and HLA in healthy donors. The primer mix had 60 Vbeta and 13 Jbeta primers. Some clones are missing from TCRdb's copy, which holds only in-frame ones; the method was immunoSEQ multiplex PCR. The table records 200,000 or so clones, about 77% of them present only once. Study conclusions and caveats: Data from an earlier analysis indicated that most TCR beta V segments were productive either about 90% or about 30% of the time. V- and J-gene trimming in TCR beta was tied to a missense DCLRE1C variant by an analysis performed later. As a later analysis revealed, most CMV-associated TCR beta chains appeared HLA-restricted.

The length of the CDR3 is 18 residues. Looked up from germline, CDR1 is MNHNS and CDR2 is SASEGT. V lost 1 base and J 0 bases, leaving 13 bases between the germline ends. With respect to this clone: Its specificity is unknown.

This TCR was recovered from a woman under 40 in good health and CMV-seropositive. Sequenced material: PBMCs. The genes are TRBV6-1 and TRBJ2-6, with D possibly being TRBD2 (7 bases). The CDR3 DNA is TGTGCCAGCAGTGAAGAGGGAGGGGGGATCTCTGGGGCCAACGTCCTGACTTTC. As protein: CASSEEGGGISGANVLTF.